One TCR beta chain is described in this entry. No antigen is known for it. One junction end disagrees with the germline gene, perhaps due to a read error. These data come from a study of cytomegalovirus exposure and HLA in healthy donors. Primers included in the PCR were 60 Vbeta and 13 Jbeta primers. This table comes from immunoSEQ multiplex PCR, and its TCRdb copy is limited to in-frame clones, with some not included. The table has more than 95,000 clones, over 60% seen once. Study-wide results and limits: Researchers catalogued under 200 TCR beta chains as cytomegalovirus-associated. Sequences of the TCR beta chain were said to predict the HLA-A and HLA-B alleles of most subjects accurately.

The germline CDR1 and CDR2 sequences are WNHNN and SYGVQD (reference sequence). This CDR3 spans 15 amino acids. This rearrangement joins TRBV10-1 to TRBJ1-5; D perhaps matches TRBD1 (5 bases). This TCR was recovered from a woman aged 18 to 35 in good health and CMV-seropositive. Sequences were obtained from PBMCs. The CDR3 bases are TGCGCCAGCAGTGAGTTCAGGACATCCAATCAGCCTCAGCATTTT. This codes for CASSEFRTSNQPQHF.